The 28 T cell receptor beta chains below come from one sample, sequenced in a study of cytomegalovirus exposure and HLA in healthy donors (dated by TCRdb to the late 2010s). To prepare the library, the immunoSEQ multiplex PCR assay was applied. Not all clones reach the TCRdb copy of this immuneACCESS table, which keeps in-frame sequences only. Checked studies attribute under half of the gap to unresolved V genes and leave the rest unexplained. The sample contains 110,000 or so clones, around 83% of them found a single time. The top ten hold roughly 4% of the sample. Material: PBMCs. These receptors were obtained from a woman aged 18-30 years in good health and CMV-seropositive.

The chain employs TRBV6-1 and TRBJ1-1, with D possibly being TRBD1 (6 bases). This CDR3 spans 14 amino acids. V lost 7 bases and J lost 5, with 17 bases in between. CDR1 MNHNS and CDR2 SASEGT come from the germline V gene. The CDR3 region has the DNA TGTGCCAGCAAGTTTCAGGGGTGGGAAACTGAAGCTTTCTTT. It translates to CASKFQGWETEAFF.

CDR3 loop: CASSPARGTGELFF. DNA of the CDR3: TGTGCCAGCAGCCCCGCGCGTGGCACCGGGGAGCTGTTTTTT. V gene TRBV7-6 combines with J gene TRBJ2-2; D ambiguous. Germline assignment: CDR1 SGHVS and CDR2 FNYEAQ. Trimming took 5 bases from V and 4 from J, leaving 11 bases between them. The CDR3 consists of 14 residues.

The rearrangement joins TRBV7-2 to TRBJ2-1; perhaps TRBD2 as D (5 bases). Per the germline V gene, CDR1 is SGHTA and CDR2 is FQGNSA. Trimming shortened V by 1 base and J by 0 bases, and 7 bases separated the two germline ends. The CDR3 is 15 residues long. This chain's CDR3 is CASSLVASSYNEQFF. The CDR3 nucleotides are TGTGCCAGCAGCTTAGTAGCGAGCTCCTACAATGAGCAGTTCTTC.

The chain is built from TRBV6-4 and TRBJ1-6, with D unresolved. Trimming stripped 3 bases from V and 9 bases from J, with 12 bases between. CDR1 is MRHNA and CDR2 is SNTAGT in the germline V gene. This CDR3 contains 14 residues. The CDR3 spells CASSEDSDASPLHF. DNA of the CDR3: TGTGCCAGCAGTGAGGACTCTGACGCTTCACCCCTCCACTTT.

This rearrangement joins TRBV4-2 to TRBJ1-5; no firm D call. Germline lookup yields CDR1 LGHNA and CDR2 YNFKEQ. This CDR3 is 14 amino acids long. V dropped 4 bases and J dropped 7 bases, with 14 bases sitting between them. The CDR3, as DNA: TGTGCCAGCAGCCCCTCGGCCCCGGGGCAGCCCCAGCATTTT. Translation gives CASSPSAPGQPQHF.

The chain links TRBV29-1 to TRBJ2-7; 8 bases agree with TRBD1. The CDR3 sequence is 14 residues long. V was pared by 0 bases and J by 3 bases, with 4 bases of the junction left unmatched. Germline loops: CDR1 SQVTM, CDR2 ANQGSEA. Here the CDR3 DNA reads TGCAGCGTTGAAGATTCGGACAGGGACTACGAGCAGTACTTC. Amino acid sequence: CSVEDSDRDYEQYF.

This chain uses TRBV7-9 with TRBJ2-7, with D tentatively TRBD1 (6 bases). The V end was cut by 4 bases, the J end by 3 bases, with 13 bases between. CDR3 size: 14 residues. Germline CDR1 and CDR2: SEHNR and FQNEAQ (reference sequence). The CDR3 loop is CASSYGGGGYEQYF. The CDR3 DNA reads TGTGCCAGCAGCTATGGTGGGGGCGGCTACGAGCAGTACTTC.

V gene TRBV11-2 combines with J gene TRBJ2-5; 14 bases are a match to TRBD2. The germline V gene has CDR1 SGHAT and CDR2 FQNNGV. The J segment lost 7 bases and the V segment lost 5 bases, leaving 9 bases of the junction unmatched. The CDR3 totals 16 residues. Here the CDR3 DNA reads TGTGCCAGCAGCCCCAGACTAGCGGGAGGGCCAGGGACCCAGTACTTC. It yields the protein CASSPRLAGGPGTQYF.

The chain uses TRBV4-2 and TRBJ2-5; TRBD2 agrees at 15 bases. CDR1 and CDR2 (germline): LGHNA, YNFKEQ. V lost 5 bases and J lost 7; bases outside the gene matches: 8. CDR3 length: 16 residues. The CDR3 DNA sequence: TGTGCCAGCAGCTTCGGACTAGCGGGAGGGGGCCGGACCCAGTACTTC. It codes for CASSFGLAGGGRTQYF.

The V call is TRBV27, the J call TRBJ2-7; D is ambiguous. This CDR3 is built from 12 residues. V was trimmed by 8 bases and J by 4 bases, leaving 12 bases between them. Germline V gives CDR1 MNHEY, CDR2 SMNVEV (reference sequence). The CDR3 DNA reads TGTGCCAGCGGAGCAGAACCTTACGAGCAGTACTTC. Its protein is CASGAEPYEQYF.

This chain uses TRBV5-1 with TRBJ2-2; 8 bases align to TRBD2. Trimming removed 4 bases from V and 6 bases from J; junction bases left unmatched: 5. CDR3 length: 14 residues. Germline CDR1 and CDR2: SGHRS and YFSETQ. CDR3: CASSKGLAAGELFF. The CDR3, as DNA: TGCGCCAGCAGCAAAGGACTAGCAGCCGGGGAGCTGTTTTTT.

The chain uses TRBV7-8 and TRBJ1-3; D gene unclear. Looked up from germline, CDR1 is SGHVS and CDR2 is FQNEAQ. The V end was cut by 8 bases, the J end by 4 bases, with 12 bases between. The CDR3 loop spans 13 amino acids. The CDR3 DNA reads TGTGCCAGCGGCCCTGCGCGGGGAAACACCATATATTTT. Its translation: CASGPARGNTIYF.

The V gene is TRBV10-3, the J gene TRBJ1-1; D gene uncertain. V lost 8 bases and J 1 base, leaving 11 bases between the germline ends. Germline V lookup: CDR1 ENHRY, CDR2 SYGVKD. The CDR3 runs to 13 residues. For the CDR3, the DNA is TGTGCCATCGGGGAGGTGGGGAACACTGAAGCTTTCTTT. Translation gives CAIGEVGNTEAFF.

The chain links TRBV6-4 to TRBJ1-1; 8 nucleotides line up with TRBD1. V lost 7 bases and J lost 6; bases outside the gene matches: 7. Per the germline V gene, CDR1 is MRHNA and CDR2 is SNTAGT. This CDR3 region has 13 residues. The CDR3 nucleotides read TGTGCCAGCAAAAAGGACAGGGCATCTGAAGCTTTCTTT. Its protein is CASKKDRASEAFF.

This chain links TRBV28 with TRBJ1-2, with TRBD1 matching over 12 bases. This CDR3 has 16 residues. The V segment lost 3 bases and the J segment 5 bases; nucleotides outside the gene matches: 7. CDR1 is MDHEN, CDR2 SYDVKM, per germline. CDR3 nucleotide sequence: TGTGCCAGCAGTTTTCCGGGACAGGGGGCGGGATATGGCTACACCTTC. Protein sequence: CASSFPGQGAGYGYTF.

This clone was seen only a few times. The CDR3 region is CASGLALPGLAGGPSYNEQFF. CDR3 nucleotides: TGTGCTAGTGGTTTGGCCTTGCCGGGACTAGCGGGGGGGCCCTCCTACAATGAGCAGTTCTTC. J is TRBJ2-1 and V is TRBV12-5; TRBD2 matches 16 bases. The V segment lost 1 base and the J segment 0 bases; nucleotides outside the gene matches: 9. Germline V CDR1 and CDR2: LGHNT, FRNRAP. There are 21 residues in the CDR3.

The chain links TRBV5-1 to TRBJ1-1; 9 bases are shared with TRBD1. Germline V CDR1 and CDR2: SGHRS, YFSETQ. Unmatched junction bases numbered 7, after V lost 2 bases and J lost 2 bases. This CDR3 contains 16 residues. The CDR3 sequence: CASSFYRGPRNTEAFF. The CDR3 coding sequence is TGCGCCAGCAGCTTCTACAGGGGGCCCAGAAACACTGAAGCTTTCTTT.

This clone was counted once. The chain couples TRBV28 to TRBJ1-2; 7 bases are a match to TRBD1. The CDR3 extends over 18 amino acids. CDR1 and CDR2 from the germline V gene are MDHEN and SYDVKM. V lost 6 bases and J lost 3; bases outside the gene matches: 19. CDR3 loop: CASRGARGTVGEYYGYTF. The CDR3, as DNA: TGTGCCAGCAGGGGGGCCAGGGGGACCGTCGGGGAGTACTATGGCTACACCTTC.

This CDR3 reads CASSLPKPGLAPDTQYF. In DNA form, the CDR3 reads TGTGCCAGCAGCTTGCCAAAGCCGGGACTAGCGCCAGATACGCAGTATTTT. This sequence joins TRBV5-4 and TRBJ2-3; 10 bases align to TRBD2. From germline, CDR1 is SGHNT and CDR2 YYREEE (reference sequence). The length of the CDR3 is 17 residues. J lost 4 bases, V lost 1 base, and 9 bases had no gene match.

The chain recombines TRBV9 with TRBJ2-7, with TRBD2 as a possible D gene (5 bases). The germline CDR1 and CDR2 sequences are SGDLS and YYNGEE. This CDR3 contains 15 residues. Trimming removed 0 bases at V and 7 bases at J, with 17 bases between. DNA of the CDR3: TGTGCCAGCAGCGTAGGAGGATCGGGGTTAGGGGAGCAGTACTTC. Amino acids: CASSVGGSGLGEQYF.

The chain couples TRBV2 to TRBJ1-5; TRBD1 matches at 9 bases. V gave up 4 bases and J gave up 2 bases; unmatched junction bases: 3. CDR1 and CDR2 (germline): SNHLY, FYNNEI. The CDR3 spans 15 residues. Here the CDR3 reads CASSVGQGGNQPQHF. The CDR3, as DNA: TGTGCCAGCAGTGTGGGACAGGGAGGCAATCAGCCCCAGCATTTT.

The rearrangement links TRBV7-9 to TRBJ2-1, with 7 nucleotides matching TRBD1. Germline V gives CDR1 SEHNR, CDR2 FQNEAQ (reference sequence). V dropped 0 bases and J dropped 3; count of bases not matched to a gene: 2. The CDR3 is made up of 15 amino acids. DNA of the CDR3: TGTGCCAGCAGCTTAGCGACAGGGATCTACAATGAGCAGTTCTTC. This encodes CASSLATGIYNEQFF.

This clone was detected only once. The V and J genes are TRBV5-4 and TRBJ2-2, with D possibly being TRBD2 (5 bases). CDR3 length: 16 amino acids. The V gene lost 0 bases and the J gene lost 5 bases, with 14 bases spanning the gap. Germline V gives CDR1 SGHNT, CDR2 YYREEE (reference sequence). CDR3 region: CASSLDLGVGTGELFF. The CDR3 DNA follows: TGTGCCAGCAGCTTGGATCTCGGGGTCGGTACCGGGGAGCTGTTTTTT.

This clone was observed a handful of times. The CDR3 loop reads CASKTSGGAGELFF. CDR3 in DNA: TGTGCCAGCAAGACTAGCGGGGGGGCCGGGGAGCTGTTTTTT. This chain joins TRBV6-1 and TRBJ2-2; 14 nucleotides line up with TRBD2. This CDR3 is built from 14 residues. V dropped 7 bases and J dropped 6; count of bases not matched to a gene: 1. The germline V gene has CDR1 MNHNS and CDR2 SASEGT.

The chain's CDR3 is CASSLALDGTVYEQYF. The CDR3 DNA reads TGTGCCAGCAGCTTAGCCCTAGACGGGACAGTCTACGAGCAGTACTTC. The chain recombines TRBV11-3 with TRBJ2-7; 7 bases fit TRBD1. The V gene end was trimmed by 1 base and the J gene end by 3 bases; junction bases not matched to a gene: 9. CDR3 size: 16 residues. CDR1 SGHNT and CDR2 YENEEA come from the germline V gene.

The gene calls are TRBV11-2 and TRBJ2-5, with D hard to call. The CDR3 is made up of 11 amino acids. V lost 4 bases and J 2 bases, leaving 2 bases between the germline ends. In germline, CDR1 is SGHAT, CDR2 FQNNGV. The CDR3 here is CASSSQETQYF. The CDR3 bases are TGTGCCAGCAGCTCACAAGAGACCCAGTACTTC.

The chain is built from TRBV9 and TRBJ1-2, with D possibly TRBD1 on 5 matching bases. The CDR3 has 15 amino acids. The V end lost 3 bases, the J end lost 6 bases, and 18 bases lay between the germline ends. Germline CDR1 SGDLS, CDR2 YYNGEE. CDR3 residues: CASSGRAGKADGYTF. As DNA, the CDR3 is TGTGCCAGCAGCGGGAGGGCAGGGAAGGCAGATGGCTACACCTTC.

This clone was observed once. This CDR3 reads CASSPRGAQGETQYF. In nucleotides, the CDR3 is TGTGCCAGCTCACCGCGGGGGGCCCAGGGGGAGACCCAGTACTTC. J is TRBJ2-5 and V is TRBV18; 8 bases match TRBD2. Germline loops: CDR1 KGHSH, CDR2 LQKENI. V shed 3 bases and J 5 bases; nucleotides not matched to a gene: 8. CDR3 length: 15 residues.